The clone carrying this T cell receptor beta chain was observed many times. This sample is part of a study of metastatic and nonmetastatic thyroid tumors. TCRdb re-called the PCR reads via MiXCR. Among over 40,000 clones, roughly 10% were seen once, and the ten largest hold around a quarter. CDR1 and CDR2 (germline): SGHRS, YFSETQ. Trimming took 1 base from V and 11 from J, leaving 18 bases between them. The CDR3 runs 14 residues. Patients had received no treatment of any kind before thyroid surgery. Sequenced material: blood. J is TRBJ1-2 and V is TRBV5-1; D is possibly TRBD1 (5 bases). This clonotype originated in a female donor with papillary thyroid cancer or a benign thyroid nodule (not recorded which). Some clones in this sample may be carry-over from other donors' samples. CDR3 sequence (DNA): TGCGCCAGCAGCTTGTACAGGCGAAGGTTGCTGTACACCTTC. The encoded protein is CASSLYRRRLLYTF.